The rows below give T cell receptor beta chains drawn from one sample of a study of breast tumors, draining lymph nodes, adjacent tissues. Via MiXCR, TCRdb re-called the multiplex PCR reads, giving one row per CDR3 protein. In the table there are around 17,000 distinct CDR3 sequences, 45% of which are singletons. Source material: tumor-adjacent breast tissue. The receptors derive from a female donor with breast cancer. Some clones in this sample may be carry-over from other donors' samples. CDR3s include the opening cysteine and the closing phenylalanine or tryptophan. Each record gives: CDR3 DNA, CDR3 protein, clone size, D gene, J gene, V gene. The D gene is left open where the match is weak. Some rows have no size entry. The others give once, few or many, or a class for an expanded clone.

CDR3 DNA: TGTGCCAGCAGCGTATATGAAAAAACGAACACCGGGGAGCTGTTTTTT
CDR3 protein: CASSVYEKTNTGELFF
clone size: NA
D gene: NA
J gene: TRBJ2-2
V gene: TRBV9

CDR3 DNA: TGTGCCAGTAGTCCCGTGACTGGACACACCGGGGAGCTGTTTTTT
CDR3 protein: CASSPVTGHTGELFF
clone size: NA
D gene: NA
J gene: TRBJ2-2
V gene: TRBV19

CDR3 DNA: TGTGCCAGCAGTCACTCGAGTACAGGACCGATTAACTATGGCTACACCTTC
CDR3 protein: CASSHSSTGPINYGYTF
clone size: many
D gene: NA
J gene: TRBJ1-2
V gene: TRBV6-6

CDR3 DNA: TGTGCCAGTAAAATGGGGAGAGACACAGATACGCAGTATTTT
CDR3 protein: CASKMGRDTDTQYF
clone size: few
D gene: NA
J gene: TRBJ2-3
V gene: TRBV19

CDR3 DNA: TGTGCCACCGGGGGTAGGCAAGGAAACACCTTC
CDR3 protein: CATGGRQGNTF
clone size: NA
D gene: NA
J gene: TRBJ1-2
V gene: TRBV6-5

CDR3 DNA: TGTGCCAGCAGCCCGCGGACAGGGGAATATGGCTACACCTTC
CDR3 protein: CASSPRTGEYGYTF
clone size: medium-sized
D gene: TRBD1
J gene: TRBJ1-2
V gene: TRBV7-2

CDR3 DNA: TGTGCCAGCAGCGGCCGGGGGAACACAGATACGCAGTATTTT
CDR3 protein: CASSGRGNTDTQYF
clone size: NA
D gene: NA
J gene: TRBJ2-3
V gene: TRBV12-3/TRBV12-4

CDR3 DNA: TGTGCCATCAGTTACAGGGTCGGAGAGACCCAGTACTTC
CDR3 protein: CAISYRVGETQYF
clone size: many
D gene: NA
J gene: TRBJ2-5
V gene: TRBV10-3

CDR3 DNA: TGCAGTGCTAGCCCGGGGGGGAGCGGGACTAGGAATGAGCAGTTCTTC
CDR3 protein: CSASPGGSGTRNEQFF
clone size: NA
D gene: TRBD2
J gene: TRBJ2-1
V gene: TRBV20-1

CDR3 DNA: TGTGCCTGGAGGAGCGAAAGCTCCTACGAGCAGTACTTC
CDR3 protein: CAWRSESSYEQYF
clone size: once
D gene: NA
J gene: TRBJ2-7
V gene: TRBV30

CDR3 DNA: TGTGCCAGCAGCTTAGGCGGACTGGAGAGCTACAATGAGCAGTTCTTC
CDR3 protein: CASSLGGLESYNEQFF
clone size: NA
D gene: NA
J gene: TRBJ2-1
V gene: TRBV11-1

CDR3 DNA: TGCGCCAGCAGCCAAGGGTGGGAGGGGTCCTACGAGCAGTACTTC
CDR3 protein: CASSQGWEGSYEQYF
clone size: large
D gene: TRBD2
J gene: TRBJ2-7
V gene: TRBV4-1

CDR3 DNA: TGTGCCAGCTCGCCGGGAGTTCCTAATGAAAAACTGTTTTTT
CDR3 protein: CASSPGVPNEKLFF
clone size: many
D gene: NA
J gene: TRBJ1-4
V gene: TRBV18

CDR3 DNA: TGCGCCAGCAGTCCTCATTGGACTTGGGATGAGCGGTTCTTC
CDR3 protein: CASSPHWTWDERFF
clone size: NA
D gene: NA
J gene: TRBJ2-1
V gene: TRBV6-1

CDR3 DNA: TGTGCCAGCAGTCCCTCGGGACAGCGAGGAGGCTACACCTTC
CDR3 protein: CASSPSGQRGGYTF
clone size: many
D gene: TRBD1
J gene: TRBJ1-2
V gene: TRBV28

CDR3 DNA: TGTGCCAGCCGCCCTATGGGACTCGGGGAGGCCGGCTATGGCTACACCATATATTTT
CDR3 protein: CASRPMGLGEAGYGYTIYF
clone size: NA
D gene: NA
J gene: TRBJ1-3
V gene: TRBV6-5

CDR3 DNA: TGTGCCAGCAGCTTCGGAGGGGATGGCTACACCTTC
CDR3 protein: CASSFGGDGYTF
clone size: many
D gene: NA
J gene: TRBJ1-2
V gene: TRBV3-2

CDR3 DNA: TGTGCCAGCAGCCCTTCAGGGGGTAATTCACCCCTCCACTTT
CDR3 protein: CASSPSGGNSPLHF
clone size: medium-sized
D gene: TRBD1
J gene: TRBJ1-6
V gene: TRBV7-2

CDR3 DNA: TGCGCCAGCAGCCAAGATCCGCAGGGGGCGCAGACAGATACGCAGTATTTT
CDR3 protein: CASSQDPQGAQTDTQYF
clone size: medium-sized
D gene: TRBD1
J gene: TRBJ2-3
V gene: TRBV4-1

CDR3 DNA: TGTGCCAGCTCACCATTAGGGGGCCCTAATGAAAAACTGTTTTTT
CDR3 protein: CASSPLGGPNEKLFF
clone size: many
D gene: TRBD1
J gene: TRBJ1-4
V gene: TRBV18

CDR3 DNA: TGTGCCAGCTCACCAGTAGAGGGTTACGAGCAGTACTTC
CDR3 protein: CASSPVEGYEQYF
clone size: many
D gene: NA
J gene: TRBJ2-7
V gene: TRBV18

CDR3 DNA: TGTGCCAGCAGCAGGGACAGGGGATTGGAAAACACCATATATTTT
CDR3 protein: CASSRDRGLENTIYF
clone size: NA
D gene: TRBD1
J gene: TRBJ1-3
V gene: TRBV12-3/TRBV12-4

CDR3 DNA: TGTGCCAGCAGTGTTGACAGGGGGGTAGATGGCTACACCTTC
CDR3 protein: CASSVDRGVDGYTF
clone size: medium-sized
D gene: TRBD1
J gene: TRBJ1-2
V gene: TRBV28

CDR3 DNA: TGTGCCAGCAGCAAGGACAGGCGGGAGGGCCCCTACAATGAGCAGTTCTTC
CDR3 protein: CASSKDRREGPYNEQFF
clone size: large
D gene: TRBD2
J gene: TRBJ2-1
V gene: TRBV7-3

CDR3 DNA: TGCAGTGCTAGAGATCGGGCTAGTCCTCTCGAGCAGTACTTC
CDR3 protein: CSARDRASPLEQYF
clone size: NA
D gene: NA
J gene: TRBJ2-7
V gene: TRBV20-1

CDR3 DNA: TGTGCCAGCAGTTTGACAGGGCTCGGGCCGTATGGCTACACCTTC
CDR3 protein: CASSLTGLGPYGYTF
clone size: many
D gene: TRBD1
J gene: TRBJ1-2
V gene: TRBV27

CDR3 DNA: TGTGCCAGCAGTGGCCGACTAGCGGGGGGGTACAATGAGCAGTTCTTC
CDR3 protein: CASSGRLAGGYNEQFF
clone size: few
D gene: TRBD2
J gene: TRBJ2-1
V gene: TRBV6-5

CDR3 DNA: TGTGCCAGCAGCCCCGACCGGCATCTCTATGGCTACACCTTC
CDR3 protein: CASSPDRHLYGYTF
clone size: NA
D gene: NA
J gene: TRBJ1-2
V gene: TRBV2